This T cell receptor beta chain is from a study of T cells in Graves' hyperthyroidism and ophthalmopathy (dated by TCRdb to the late 2010s). Regarding the complete study: Peripheral blood samples were taken at initial diagnosis, before any treatment was given. Prospective prediction of ophthalmopathy was tested in an independent validation cohort consisting of some 19 hyperthyroidism patients and 15 or so patients who later progressed to ophthalmopathy. The paper reports TCR Vbeta CDR3 sequencing of approximately 140 peripheral blood samples: approximately 41 ophthalmopathy, roughly 74 hyperthyroidism and 17 progressor patients. For training and testing, the approximately 97 patients in the discovery cohort were randomly divided in a 7:3 ratio. Following sampling, methimazole starting at 30 mg daily was given to hyperthyroidism patients, and high-dose intravenous methylprednisolone was given to ophthalmopathy patients. The study also compared thyroid tissue and blood T-cell repertoires from a handful of Graves' hyperthyroidism patients. To identify distinguishing TCR V-J signatures, a discovery cohort of around 100 patients was used, comprising approximately 40 with Graves' ophthalmopathy and around 57 with stable Graves' hyperthyroidism.

The germline ends are 26 bases apart after V is trimmed by 5 bases and J by 7 bases. Its CDR3 holds 17 amino acids, cysteine through phenylalanine. Only CDR3 DNA remains: 51 bases, in frame from the first base. The germline V gene gives CDR1 as MNHNS and CDR2 as SASEGT. Paper-wide results and their limitations: Sample size was not statistically predetermined, and blinding of investigators to group allocation was not performed. In validation, progression to ophthalmopathy was predicted by the model with nearly 71% sensitivity and around 75% specificity, a median of approximately 6.5 months before onset. Most expanded thyroid clonotypes (frequency above 0.001) were also found in blood, which suggests that blood repertoires may mirror thyroid immune responses. Ophthalmopathy was separated from stable hyperthyroidism by a 13 V-J signature model, with approximately 86% sensitivity and approximately 84% specificity obtained in cross-validation and 80%/75% obtained in testing.

This clonotype was picked up many times. Its antigen remains undetermined. No quality values exist for individual bases; no much larger clone is one base distant. Graves' hyperthyroidism was defined as stable when no progression to ophthalmopathy occurred over 18 months of follow-up. The hyperthyroidism patients were between 18 and 65 years old and newly diagnosed, with a disease duration of less than 2 months. Any patient with an uncontrolled infection, another autoimmune disease, pregnancy or lactation was excluded. Clinical symptoms, serum thyroxine and TRAb, thyroid ultrasound, and orbital computed tomography formed the basis for the diagnoses. PBMCs were isolated from approximately 10 ml of fresh peripheral blood by Ficoll-Paque density gradient centrifugation. Total RNA was extracted using Trizol reagent, and RNA quality was assessed on an Agilent 2100 Bioanalyzer. Amplification of TCR beta CDR3 regions was carried out from RNA transcripts. For the first round of RT-PCR on the TCR CDR3, the HTBI primer set was used together with the Qiagen OneStep RT-PCR kit. The libraries were constructed in a second round of multiplex PCR and then size-selected and purified. The libraries were sequenced on an Illumina HiSeq2000 using paired-end 100 bp reads. The paper's data handling went like this. SOAPnuke was used to process the raw data, throwing out any read that contained adapters or uncalled bases, had a mean Phred below 15, or lacked an exact constant-primer or identifier match. High-quality paired reads were merged using COPE v1.2.5, and each unique nucleotide sequence was defined as a clonotype. MiTCR v1.1 was used to align the clonotypes against IMGT TRBV, TRBD and TRBJ reference segments. Only V-J combinations with frequency above 0.0001, covering 99% to 99.2% of repertoires, were analysed. A TCS score was defined as the ratio between F50 (clonal expansion) and ExV (chaos), using BLOSUM62-based TCRdist between CDR3 peptides within each V-J. Welch's t-statistics and random forest reduced just over 500 V-J features to roughly 13, which were used in a naive Bayes classifier (R e1071). The public sequencing data were trimmed at Q25 with fastp and processed into clonotypes with MiXCR by TCRdb, which kept only in-frame beta chains. CDR3 protein sequences are deduplicated, and each keeps its most common genes and DNA. These V and J calls are TCRdb output, not the study's own analysis. The sample table contains approximately 420,000 distinct CDR3 sequences; only one count was recorded for just under 15% of them. Less than 35% of the sample belongs to the ten largest clones.

The rearranged segments are TRBV6-1 and TRBJ1-1; the D gene is perhaps TRBD1, on 6 matching bases. This TCR came from a woman aged 25 to 45 with Graves' hyperthyroidism. The sample consisted of blood. The CDR3 amino acid sequence is: CASSSGTLTFPDGEAFF. The nucleotides are TGTGCCAGCAGTTCCGGGACACTCACCTTCCCGGACGGTGAAGCTTTCTTT.